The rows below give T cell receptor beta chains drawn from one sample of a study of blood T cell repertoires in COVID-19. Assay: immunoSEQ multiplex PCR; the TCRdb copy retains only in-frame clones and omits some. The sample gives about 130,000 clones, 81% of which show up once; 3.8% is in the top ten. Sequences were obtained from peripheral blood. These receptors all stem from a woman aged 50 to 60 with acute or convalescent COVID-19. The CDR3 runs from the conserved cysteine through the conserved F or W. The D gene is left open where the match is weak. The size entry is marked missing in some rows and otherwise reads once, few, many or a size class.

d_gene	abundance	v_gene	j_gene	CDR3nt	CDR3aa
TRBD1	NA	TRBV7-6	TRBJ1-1	TGTGCCAGCAGCTTAGGGACAGGGACTATGAACACTGAAGCTTTCTTT	CASSLGTGTMNTEAFF
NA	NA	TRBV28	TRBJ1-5	TGTGCCAGCAGTACACCGTCCCTCCCCCAGCATTTT	CASSTPSLPQHF
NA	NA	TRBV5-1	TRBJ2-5	TGCGCCAGCAGCTTACTGCCCGGGGAGGAGACCCAGTACTTC	CASSLLPGEETQYF
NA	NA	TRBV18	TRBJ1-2	TGTGCCAGCTCACCACCTGGGGATTCGGAGGGTGGCTACACCTTC	CASSPPGDSEGGYTF
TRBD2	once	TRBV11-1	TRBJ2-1	TGTGCCAGCAGCTCGCGGACTAGCGCCAATGAGCAGTTCTTC	CASSSRTSANEQFF
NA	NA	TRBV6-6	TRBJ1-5	TGTGCCAGCAGTTACGAGCAGGGCAATCAGCCCCAGCATTTT	CASSYEQGNQPQHF
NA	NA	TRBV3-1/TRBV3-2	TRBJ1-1	TGTGCCAGCAGCCTAAACGGAGAAGACACTGAAGCTTTCTTT	CASSLNGEDTEAFF
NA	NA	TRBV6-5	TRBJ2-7	TGTGCCACCCGGAGAGGACAGTCAAATTACGAGCAGTACTTC	CATRRGQSNYEQYF
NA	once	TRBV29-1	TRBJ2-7	TGCAGCGCAACAGGAGACTCCTACGAGCAGTACTTC	CSATGDSYEQYF
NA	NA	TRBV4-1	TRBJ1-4	TGCGCCAGCAGCCGAGCAGGGGTGCAGACTAATGAAAAACTGTTTTTT	CASSRAGVQTNEKLFF
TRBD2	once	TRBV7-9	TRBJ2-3	TGTGCCAGCAGCTCAGTTAGCGGGGGGGACACAGATACGCAGTATTTT	CASSSVSGGDTDTQYF
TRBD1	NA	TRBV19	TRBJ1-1	TGTGCCAGTAGTGGGGACAGGGCGAACACTGAAGCTTTCTTT	CASSGDRANTEAFF
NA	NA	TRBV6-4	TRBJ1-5	TGTGCCAGCAGTGATGAGGCAGGGCACCAGCCCCAGCATTTT	CASSDEAGHQPQHF
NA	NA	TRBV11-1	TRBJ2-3	TGTGCCAGCAGTACTAGCACAGATACGCAGTATTTT	CASSTSTDTQYF
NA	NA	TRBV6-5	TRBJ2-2	TGTGCCAGCAGTTACACCGGGACTCGGAACACCGGGGAGCTGTTTTTT	CASSYTGTRNTGELFF
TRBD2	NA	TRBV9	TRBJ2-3	TGTGCCAGCAACGCTCGAATAGCGGGGGGGCGAGATACGCAGTATTTT	CASNARIAGGRDTQYF
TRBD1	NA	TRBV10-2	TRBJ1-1	TGCGCCAGCAGTGAGCCAGGGGGCGCCAGGACTGAAGCTTTCTTT	CASSEPGGARTEAFF
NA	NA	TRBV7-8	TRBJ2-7	TGTGCCAGCAGCTCCTCATCGGGCAGGGGCCTATGGGAGCAGTACTTC	CASSSSSGRGLWEQYF
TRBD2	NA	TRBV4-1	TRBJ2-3	TGCGCCAGCAGCCGAATACCGATACTAGCGGCGAACACAGATACGCAGTATTTT	CASSRIPILAANTDTQYF
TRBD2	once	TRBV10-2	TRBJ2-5	TGCGCCAGCAGTGAGTCAACCGGGACTAGAGTGGGGACCCAGTACTTC	CASSESTGTRVGTQYF
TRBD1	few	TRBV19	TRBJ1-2	TGTGCCAGTAGTATAGGACAGGGCGACTATGGCTACACCTTC	CASSIGQGDYGYTF
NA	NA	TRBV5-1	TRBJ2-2	TGCGCCAGCACCGGGTCGGACACCGGGGAGCTGTTTTTT	CASTGSDTGELFF
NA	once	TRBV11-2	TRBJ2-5	TGTGCCAGCAGCTTGGGCCTACTAGAGACCCAGTACTTC	CASSLGLLETQYF
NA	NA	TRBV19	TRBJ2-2	TGTGCCAGTAGTATAGTGGCCGGCGGCGGGGAGCTGTTTTTT	CASSIVAGGGELFF
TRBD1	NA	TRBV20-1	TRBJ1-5	TGCAGTGCTAGGCGACAGGGGGCCCAGCATTTT	CSARRQGAQHF
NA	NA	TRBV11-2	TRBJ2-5	TGTGCCAGCAGCACCATAGACCAGGATCAAGAGACCCAGTACTTC	CASSTIDQDQETQYF
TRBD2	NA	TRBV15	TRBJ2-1	TGTGCCACCAGCGACGATTTCGGGGGGACTAAACCTTCCGGTGAGCAGTTCTTC	CATSDDFGGTKPSGEQFF
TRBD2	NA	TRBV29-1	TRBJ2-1	TGCAGCGCAGGACTAGCGGGAATGGAAGATGAGCAGTTCTTC	CSAGLAGMEDEQFF
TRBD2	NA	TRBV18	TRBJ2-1	TGTGCCAGCTCCGTTCAAAGACAGCGGGATTACAATGAGCAGTTCTTC	CASSVQRQRDYNEQFF
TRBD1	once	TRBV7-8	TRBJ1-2	TGTGCCAGCAGCCCGAAGGGACAGGGGGCAGCAAGCGGTGGCTACACCTTC	CASSPKGQGAASGGYTF
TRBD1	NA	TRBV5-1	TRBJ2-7	TGCGCCAGCAGCTTGGAAGGGACAGGGGGTGAGCAGTACTTC	CASSLEGTGGEQYF
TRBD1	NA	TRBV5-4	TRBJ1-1	TGTGCCAGCAGCGCAGGGGGAATGAACACTGAAGCTTTCTTT	CASSAGGMNTEAFF
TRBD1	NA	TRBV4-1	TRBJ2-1	TGCGCCAGCAGCAAAACAGGGGTAATCTACAATGAGCAGTTCTTC	CASSKTGVIYNEQFF
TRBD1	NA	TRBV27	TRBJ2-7	TGTGCCAGCAGTTTATCGTCGACAGGGGCCTACGAGCAGTACTTC	CASSLSSTGAYEQYF
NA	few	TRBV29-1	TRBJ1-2	TGCAGCGTCCGGGGGGGCGCAAGTTATGGCTACACCTTC	CSVRGGASYGYTF
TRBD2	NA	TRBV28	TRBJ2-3	TGTGCCAGCAGTTTAGCGGGAGGGGTAGATACGCAGTATTTT	CASSLAGGVDTQYF
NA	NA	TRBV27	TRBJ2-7	TGTGCCAGCAGTTCAGGCGGGTACGAGCAGTACTTC	CASSSGGYEQYF
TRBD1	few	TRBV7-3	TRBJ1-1	TGTGCCAGCAGCCTGGGATCGGACAGGGGGAGCACTGAAGCTTTCTTT	CASSLGSDRGSTEAFF
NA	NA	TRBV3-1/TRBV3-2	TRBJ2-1	TGTGCCAGCAGCCAAAGGGTCGGGAAGGTCAATGAGCAGTTCTTC	CASSQRVGKVNEQFF
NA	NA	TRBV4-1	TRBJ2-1	TGCGCCAGCAGTCAAACAGAAGAGCAGTTCTTC	CASSQTEEQFF
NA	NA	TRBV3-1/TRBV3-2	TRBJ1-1	TGTGCCAGCAGCCAAGGAGCACTGAACACTGAAGCTTTCTTT	CASSQGALNTEAFF
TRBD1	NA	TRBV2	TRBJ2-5	TGTGCCAGTCAGGGGGCTGGGGAGACCCAGTACTTC	CASQGAGETQYF
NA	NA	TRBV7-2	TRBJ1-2	TGTGCCAGCAGCTTAGACCCGACCAGGAACTATGGCTACACCTTC	CASSLDPTRNYGYTF
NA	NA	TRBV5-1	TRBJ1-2	TGCGCCAGCAGCTCCCGTGGAAACGGGGGGGAGGGCTACACCTTC	CASSSRGNGGEGYTF
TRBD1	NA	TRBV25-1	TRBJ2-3	TGTGCCAGCAGGGACAGGGTCACAGATACGCAGTATTTT	CASRDRVTDTQYF
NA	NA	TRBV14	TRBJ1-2	TGTGCCAGCAGCCAAGTAGGGGATGGCTACACCTTC	CASSQVGDGYTF
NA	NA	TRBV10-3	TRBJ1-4	TGTGCCATCAGTGAGACTACAGGCGCTAATGAAAAACTGTTTTTT	CAISETTGANEKLFF
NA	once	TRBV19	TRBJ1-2	TGTGCCAGTAGGACAGGCGAAGCTAACTATGGCTACACCTTC	CASRTGEANYGYTF